This T cell receptor (beta chain) was recorded in a study of T cells in Graves' hyperthyroidism and ophthalmopathy. Broader study findings: Appearing also in blood were most of the thyroid clonotypes expanded above 0.001.

This clonotype has a count of ten or more. What it recognizes is unknown. The CDR3 loop spans 14 amino acids. Trimming took 5 bases from V and 6 from J, leaving 15 bases between them. Germline V gene sequence: CDR1 SGHTA, CDR2 FQGNSA. Amplification yielded TCR beta CDR3 regions, with RNA transcripts as the source. Using the HTBI primer set, a first-round RT-PCR was run on the TCR CDR3. One entry per CDR3 protein, called by TCRdb with MiXCR from the multiplex PCR reads. The data hold about 410,000 distinct CDR3 sequences, with roughly 14% observed a single time. This TCR was recovered from a man aged 18 to 35 with Graves' ophthalmopathy. V gene TRBV7-2 combines with J gene TRBJ2-3, with D tentatively TRBD2 (7 bases). Specimen: blood. For the CDR3, the DNA is TGTGCCAGCAGCCCGGGGGGCCCCAGGGATACGCAGTATTTT. It encodes CASSPGGPRDTQYF. Using reference TRBV7-2 and TRBJ2-3 for the parts outside the CDR3, the full variable domain is GAGVSQSPSNKVTEKGKDVELRCDPISGHTALYWYRQSLGQGLEFLIYFQGNSAPDKSGLPSDRFSAERTGGSVSTLTIQRTQQEDSAVYLCASSPGGPRDTQYFGPGTRLTVL.